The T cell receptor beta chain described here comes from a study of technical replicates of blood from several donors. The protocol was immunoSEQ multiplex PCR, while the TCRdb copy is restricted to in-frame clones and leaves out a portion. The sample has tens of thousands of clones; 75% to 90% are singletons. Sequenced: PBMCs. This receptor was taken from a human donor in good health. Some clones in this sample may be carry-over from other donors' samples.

CDR3 loop: CASSSGGQFAEAFF. CDR3 in DNA: TGCGCCAGCAGCTCAGGGGGGCAGTTCGCTGAAGCTTTCTTT. This chain links TRBV5-1 with TRBJ1-1, with 7 bases fitting TRBD1. Trimming cost V 3 bases and J 6 bases; bases outside gene matches: 8. The CDR3 has 14 amino acids. CDR1 and CDR2 from the germline V gene are SGHRS and YFSETQ.